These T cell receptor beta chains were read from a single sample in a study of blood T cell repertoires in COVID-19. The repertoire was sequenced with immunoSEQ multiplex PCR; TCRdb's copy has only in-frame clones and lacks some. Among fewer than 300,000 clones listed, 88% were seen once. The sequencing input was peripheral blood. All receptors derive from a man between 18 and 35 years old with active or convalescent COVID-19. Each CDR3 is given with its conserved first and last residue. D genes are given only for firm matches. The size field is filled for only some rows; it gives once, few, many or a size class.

CDR3 protein: CASSHGTSSPLHF
CDR3 DNA: TGTGCCAGCAGTCACGGCACTAGTTCACCCCTCCACTTT
CDR3 length: 13
V gene: TRBV12-3/TRBV12-4
clone size: -
J gene: TRBJ1-6
D gene: -

CDR3 protein: CASSRGRQVLVDGYTF
CDR3 DNA: TGTGCCAGCAGCCGTGGACGACAGGTCTTGGTCGACGGCTACACCTTC
CDR3 length: 16
V gene: TRBV5-6
clone size: -
J gene: TRBJ1-2
D gene: -

CDR3 protein: CASSYASIRRGETQYF
CDR3 DNA: TGTGCCAGCAGTTACGCCTCGATTAGGCGGGGGGAGACCCAGTACTTC
CDR3 length: 16
V gene: TRBV6-5
clone size: -
J gene: TRBJ2-5
D gene: TRBD2

CDR3 protein: CATASAVAHYNEQFF
CDR3 DNA: TGTGCCACCGCGTCAGCGGTGGCTCACTACAATGAGCAGTTCTTC
CDR3 length: 15
V gene: TRBV19
clone size: -
J gene: TRBJ2-1
D gene: -

CDR3 protein: CASSFSPGQGYEKLFF
CDR3 DNA: TGTGCCAGCAGTTTCTCCCCGGGACAGGGTTATGAAAAACTGTTTTTT
CDR3 length: 16
V gene: TRBV27
clone size: -
J gene: TRBJ1-4
D gene: TRBD1

CDR3 protein: CASSYFGQVNYGYTF
CDR3 DNA: TGTGCCAGCAGTTACTTCGGACAGGTTAACTATGGCTACACCTTC
CDR3 length: 15
V gene: TRBV6-6
clone size: -
J gene: TRBJ1-2
D gene: TRBD1

CDR3 protein: CATSHTGEYSPLHF
CDR3 DNA: TGTGCCACCAGCCATACAGGGGAATATTCACCCCTCCACTTT
CDR3 length: 14
V gene: TRBV15
clone size: -
J gene: TRBJ1-6
D gene: TRBD1

CDR3 protein: CASSDGRQETYTF
CDR3 DNA: TGTGCCAGCAGTGACGGACGACAGGAAACCTACACCTTC
CDR3 length: 13
V gene: TRBV2
clone size: -
J gene: TRBJ1-2
D gene: -

CDR3 protein: CASSPAQGYFREQYF
CDR3 DNA: TGTGCCAGCAGCCCCGCTCAGGGATACTTTCGCGAGCAGTACTTC
CDR3 length: 15
V gene: TRBV3-1/TRBV3-2
clone size: -
J gene: TRBJ2-7
D gene: -

CDR3 protein: CASSLASHISSGNTIYF
CDR3 DNA: TGTGCCAGCAGCTTAGCGTCACACATAAGCTCTGGAAACACCATATATTTT
CDR3 length: 17
V gene: TRBV7-6
clone size: -
J gene: TRBJ1-3
D gene: -

CDR3 protein: CASSTWGEGPTDTQYF
CDR3 DNA: TGCGCCAGCAGCACGTGGGGGGAGGGTCCCACAGATACGCAGTATTTT
CDR3 length: 16
V gene: TRBV5-1
clone size: -
J gene: TRBJ2-3
D gene: TRBD2

CDR3 protein: CASSQGAGTGWLAEAFF
CDR3 DNA: TGCGCCAGCAGCCAAGGGGCCGGGACAGGGTGGTTGGCTGAAGCTTTCTTT
CDR3 length: 17
V gene: TRBV4-1
clone size: -
J gene: TRBJ1-1
D gene: TRBD1

CDR3 protein: CASSDGQVNYGYTF
CDR3 DNA: TGTGCCAGCAGTGACGGACAGGTTAACTATGGCTACACCTTC
CDR3 length: 14
V gene: TRBV2
clone size: -
J gene: TRBJ1-2
D gene: TRBD1

CDR3 protein: CASSDRDSDYGYTF
CDR3 DNA: TGTGCCAGCAGCGACCGGGACAGTGACTATGGCTACACCTTC
CDR3 length: 14
V gene: TRBV3-1/TRBV3-2
clone size: -
J gene: TRBJ1-2
D gene: TRBD1

CDR3 protein: CASSRDRVTYNEQFF
CDR3 DNA: TGTGCCAGCAGTCGGGACAGGGTAACCTACAATGAGCAGTTCTTC
CDR3 length: 15
V gene: TRBV2
clone size: many
J gene: TRBJ2-1
D gene: TRBD1

CDR3 protein: CATSGSGTTGNTIYF
CDR3 DNA: TGTGCCACCTCTGGAAGTGGGACAACTGGAAACACCATATATTTT
CDR3 length: 15
V gene: TRBV2
clone size: -
J gene: TRBJ1-3
D gene: -

CDR3 protein: CASSSVGGNEQYF
CDR3 DNA: TGTGCCAGCAGCTCAGTGGGGGGGAACGAGCAGTACTTC
CDR3 length: 13
V gene: TRBV7-9
clone size: -
J gene: TRBJ2-7
D gene: TRBD2

CDR3 protein: CASSQFSLNEQFF
CDR3 DNA: TGCGCCAGCAGCCAATTTTCCCTCAATGAGCAGTTCTTC
CDR3 length: 13
V gene: TRBV4-1
clone size: -
J gene: TRBJ2-1
D gene: -

CDR3 protein: CASSDWGGSSYNEQFF
CDR3 DNA: TGCGCCAGCAGTGATTGGGGGGGCAGCTCCTACAATGAGCAGTTCTTC
CDR3 length: 16
V gene: TRBV10-2
clone size: -
J gene: TRBJ2-1
D gene: -

CDR3 protein: CASSEGGRGGTYEQYF
CDR3 DNA: TGTGCCAGCAGTGAGGGCGGCAGGGGTGGGACCTACGAGCAGTACTTC
CDR3 length: 16
V gene: TRBV25-1
clone size: -
J gene: TRBJ2-7
D gene: -

CDR3 protein: CASSSGGGNTEAFF
CDR3 DNA: TGTGCCAGCAGCTCGGGCGGAGGGAACACTGAAGCTTTCTTT
CDR3 length: 14
V gene: TRBV13
clone size: -
J gene: TRBJ1-1
D gene: -

CDR3 protein: CASSQAGTGNNEQFF
CDR3 DNA: TGCGCCAGCAGCCAAGCCGGGACAGGGAACAATGAGCAGTTCTTC
CDR3 length: 15
V gene: TRBV4-1
clone size: -
J gene: TRBJ2-1
D gene: TRBD1

CDR3 protein: CASSVGQGYEQYF
CDR3 DNA: TGTGCCAGCAGCGTCGGACAGGGTTACGAGCAGTACTTC
CDR3 length: 13
V gene: TRBV7-9
clone size: -
J gene: TRBJ2-7
D gene: TRBD1

CDR3 protein: CASSQALVKETQYF
CDR3 DNA: TGTGCCAGCAGCCAAGCCCTAGTAAAGGAGACCCAGTACTTC
CDR3 length: 14
V gene: TRBV3-1/TRBV3-2
clone size: -
J gene: TRBJ2-5
D gene: -

CDR3 protein: CASSQPGTTYEQYF
CDR3 DNA: TGTGCCAGCAGCCAACCCGGGACAACGTACGAGCAGTACTTC
CDR3 length: 14
V gene: TRBV3-1/TRBV3-2
clone size: -
J gene: TRBJ2-7
D gene: -

CDR3 protein: CASSPWSERETQYF
CDR3 DNA: TGTGCCAGCAGTCCCTGGTCGGAGAGAGAGACCCAGTACTTC
CDR3 length: 14
V gene: TRBV11-2
clone size: -
J gene: TRBJ2-5
D gene: -

CDR3 protein: CASSQGGWAAEVNSGQHYGYTF
CDR3 DNA: TGTGCCAGCAGCCAAGGGGGCTGGGCGGCCGAGGTTAATTCGGGACAGCACTATGGCTACACCTTC
CDR3 length: 22
V gene: TRBV3-1/TRBV3-2
clone size: -
J gene: TRBJ1-2
D gene: TRBD1

CDR3 protein: CASSPPLAGNEQFF
CDR3 DNA: TGTGCCAGCAGCCCTCCGCTGGCGGGGAATGAGCAGTTCTTC
CDR3 length: 14
V gene: TRBV13
clone size: -
J gene: TRBJ2-1
D gene: -

CDR3 protein: CASRRGSGYTF
CDR3 DNA: TGTGCCAGCAGACGGGGGTCTGGCTACACCTTC
CDR3 length: 11
V gene: TRBV3-1/TRBV3-2
clone size: -
J gene: TRBJ1-2
D gene: -

CDR3 protein: CASSQAGDYYNEQFF
CDR3 DNA: TGCGCCAGCAGCCAAGCGGGGGACTATTACAATGAGCAGTTCTTC
CDR3 length: 15
V gene: TRBV5-1
clone size: -
J gene: TRBJ2-1
D gene: TRBD2

CDR3 protein: CASSTSGTSGANVLTF
CDR3 DNA: TGTGCCAGCAGTACTAGCGGGACCTCTGGGGCCAACGTCCTGACTTTC
CDR3 length: 16
V gene: TRBV6-4
clone size: -
J gene: TRBJ2-6
D gene: TRBD2

CDR3 protein: CASSHILRVLGAGGYTF
CDR3 DNA: TGCGCCAGCAGCCACATACTAAGAGTACTGGGGGCAGGCGGCTACACCTTC
CDR3 length: 17
V gene: TRBV4-1
clone size: -
J gene: TRBJ1-2
D gene: -

CDR3 protein: CASQLASAVVRGKNEQFF
CDR3 DNA: TGTGCCAGTCAACTAGCGTCGGCGGTGGTGAGAGGGAAGAATGAGCAGTTCTTC
CDR3 length: 18
V gene: TRBV19
clone size: few
J gene: TRBJ2-1
D gene: TRBD2

CDR3 protein: CASSVGTGGVGNQPQHF
CDR3 DNA: TGTGCCAGCAGCGTGGGGACAGGGGGTGTTGGCAATCAGCCCCAGCATTTT
CDR3 length: 17
V gene: TRBV9
clone size: -
J gene: TRBJ1-5
D gene: TRBD1

CDR3 protein: CASSRAGGTEAFF
CDR3 DNA: TGCGCCAGCAGCCGAGCAGGGGGCACTGAAGCTTTCTTT
CDR3 length: 13
V gene: TRBV5-1
clone size: -
J gene: TRBJ1-1
D gene: TRBD1

CDR3 protein: CATTSGGAQNEQFF
CDR3 DNA: TGCGCCACGACTAGCGGGGGGGCTCAGAATGAGCAGTTCTTC
CDR3 length: 14
V gene: TRBV10-2
clone size: -
J gene: TRBJ2-1
D gene: TRBD2

CDR3 protein: CASSLRTEAFF
CDR3 DNA: TGTGCCAGCAGCTTGCGGACTGAAGCTTTCTTT
CDR3 length: 11
V gene: TRBV11-2
clone size: -
J gene: TRBJ1-1
D gene: -

CDR3 protein: CASSATGGRGETEAFF
CDR3 DNA: TGTGCCAGCAGCGCGACGGGGGGCCGAGGGGAAACTGAAGCTTTCTTT
CDR3 length: 16
V gene: TRBV5-6
clone size: -
J gene: TRBJ1-1
D gene: -

CDR3 protein: CASSLAQRAGRNTDTQYF
CDR3 DNA: TGTGCCAGCAGCTTAGCTCAAAGGGCGGGGAGGAATACAGATACGCAGTATTTT
CDR3 length: 18
V gene: TRBV7-2
clone size: once
J gene: TRBJ2-3
D gene: -

CDR3 protein: CASSKTAYSGQPQHF
CDR3 DNA: TGTGCCAGCAGTAAGACGGCCTATAGCGGTCAGCCCCAGCATTTT
CDR3 length: 15
V gene: TRBV27
clone size: once
J gene: TRBJ1-5
D gene: -

CDR3 protein: CATSRAAGAWNEQFF
CDR3 DNA: TGTGCCACCAGCAGAGCAGCGGGGGCCTGGAATGAGCAGTTCTTC
CDR3 length: 15
V gene: TRBV15
clone size: -
J gene: TRBJ2-1
D gene: TRBD2

CDR3 protein: CASSYLGTGGVGETQYF
CDR3 DNA: TGTGCCAGCAGTTACTTAGGGACAGGGGGCGTTGGGGAGACCCAGTACTTC
CDR3 length: 17
V gene: TRBV6-2/TRBV6-3
clone size: -
J gene: TRBJ2-5
D gene: TRBD1

CDR3 protein: CASSLDTDYTIYF
CDR3 DNA: TGTGCCAGCAGCTTAGATACTGATTACACCATATATTTT
CDR3 length: 13
V gene: TRBV7-2
clone size: -
J gene: TRBJ1-3
D gene: -

CDR3 protein: CASSPMVGAAPDTQYF
CDR3 DNA: TGTGCCAGCAGCCCTATGGTGGGGGCTGCCCCAGATACGCAGTATTTT
CDR3 length: 16
V gene: TRBV11-1
clone size: -
J gene: TRBJ2-3
D gene: -

CDR3 protein: CASSLGLISGAGANVLTF
CDR3 DNA: TGTGCCAGCAGCTTAGGTCTAATTTCAGGGGCCGGGGCCAACGTCCTGACTTTC
CDR3 length: 18
V gene: TRBV7-9
clone size: few
J gene: TRBJ2-6
D gene: -